These 27 T cell receptor beta chains originate from one sample sequenced in a study of breast tumors, draining lymph nodes, adjacent tissues. TCRdb called the multiplex PCR reads again in MiXCR, with one record for every CDR3 protein. The sample contains about 230,000 distinct CDR3 sequences, about a third of which appear only once. Breast cancer patients provided tissue from their axillary draining lymph nodes. The specimen was axillary lymph node tissue. The receptor source for this set is a female donor with breast cancer. Some clones in this sample may be carry-over from other donors' samples.

This clonotype was found many times. The genes are TRBV6-1 and TRBJ1-2, with D unresolved. This CDR3 has 12 amino acids. Germline lookup yields CDR1 MNHNS and CDR2 SASEGT. V was cut by 2 bases and J by 4 bases, with 5 bases left in between. CDR3 DNA sequence: TGTGCCAGCAGTGAATACAGCTATGGCTACACCTTC. It specifies CASSEYSYGYTF.

This clonotype was counted at least ten times. The chain joins TRBV20-1 to TRBJ2-1; D call uncertain. Looked up from germline, CDR1 is DFQATT and CDR2 is SNEGSKA (reference sequence). V was clipped by 0 bases and J by 9 bases, with 12 bases between them. The CDR3 is 13 residues long. CDR3 residues: CSARDQVPGEQFF. The CDR3 bases are TGCAGTGCTAGAGATCAAGTCCCCGGTGAGCAGTTCTTC.

This clonotype was detected ten times or more. The V call is TRBV28, the J call TRBJ1-6; TRBD1 agrees at 8 bases. The CDR3 has 14 amino acids. Germline V gene sequence: CDR1 MDHEN, CDR2 SYDVKM. The junction had 6 bases not matched to a gene; V was cut back by 5 bases and J by 9 bases. The CDR3 here is CASSLRQGISPLHF. The CDR3 region has the DNA TGTGCCAGCAGTCTACGACAGGGGATTTCACCCCTCCACTTT. The variable domain in full, completed from reference TRBV28 and TRBJ1-6, reads DVKVTQSSRYLVKRTGEKVFLECVQDMDHENMFWYRQDPGLGLRLIYFSYDVKMKEKGDIPEGYSVSREKKERFSLILESASTNQTSMYLCASSLRQGISPLHFGNGTRLTVT.

This clonotype was seen at least ten times. The chain has TRBV29-1 and TRBJ2-1; 12 bases align to TRBD2. The CDR3 is made up of 19 amino acids. Germline V CDR1 and CDR2: SQVTM, ANQGSEA. V was clipped by 6 bases and J by 5 bases; unmatched bases: 20. CDR3 sequence (DNA): TGCAGCGTCATCCTTCGCTGGGTGACTAGCGGGAGAAAAAACAATGAGCAGTTCTTC. Its protein is CSVILRWVTSGRKNNEQFF.

The sample holds a few counts of this clonotype. With a much larger clone just one base away, this may be a read error. The rearrangement uses TRBV29-1 and TRBJ2-4; 8 bases match TRBD1. Looked up from germline, CDR1 is SQVTM and CDR2 is ANQGSEA. CDR3 length: 16 residues. For the CDR3, the DNA is TGCAGCGTGAGGGGACAGGAGGGGGTTGCCAGAAACATTCAGTACTTC. It encodes CSVRGQEGVARNIQYF.

This clonotype was observed at least ten times. This chain connects TRBV12-3 or TRBV12-4 to TRBJ2-3; 9 bases align to TRBD2. The V and J ends lost 6 bases and 4 bases, in that order; junction bases with no gene match: 8. There are 15 residues in the CDR3. CDR3 amino acids: CASRNSGRTPDTQYF. The CDR3 coding sequence is TGTGCCAGCAGAAATAGCGGGAGAACTCCAGATACGCAGTATTTT.

This clonotype was picked up many times. This may stem from a read error, because a much larger clone lies one nucleotide away. The chain joins TRBV20-1 to TRBJ2-5; D unclear. Germline CDR1 is DFQATT and CDR2 is SNEGSKA (reference sequence). The CDR3 covers 14 residues. CDR3 in DNA: TGCAGTGCTAGAGTGCTTGTATCCCAAGCGACCCAGTACTTC. Its protein is CSARVLVSQATQYF.

The sample holds many counts of this clonotype. The chain combines TRBV29-1 with TRBJ2-1; TRBD2 might be the D (5 bases). The CDR3 extends over 13 amino acids. In germline, CDR1 is SQVTM, CDR2 ANQGSEA. The germline V and J ends were trimmed by 7 bases and 1 base, with 11 bases remaining between them. CDR3 nucleotides: TGCAGCGCTAGCCTAGGGTCCTACAATGAGCAGTTCTTC. Its translation is CSASLGSYNEQFF.

In DNA, the CDR3 is TGTGCCAGTAGTATAAGGGACAGCCCGAACACTGAAGCTTTCTTT. It yields the protein CASSIRDSPNTEAFF. V gene TRBV19 combines with J gene TRBJ1-1, with 7 bases fitting TRBD1. CDR1 and CDR2 (germline): LNHDA, SQIVND (reference sequence). The CDR3 runs 15 residues. Losses at the gene ends were 2 bases for V and 1 base for J; bases not matched to a gene: 4.

With regard to this clonotype: Being one base from a much bigger clone, this may be a read error. The conserved phenylalanine or tryptophan normally closing the CDR3 is absent here, so this likely arose from a read error. This chain joins TRBV20-1 and TRBJ2-1; D not resolved. Trimming removed 5 bases from V and 7 bases from J, with 6 bases in between. The CDR3 length is 10 residues. CDR1 DFQATT and CDR2 SNEGSKA come from the germline V gene (reference sequence). The CDR3 reads CSAYGNEQFS. For the CDR3, the DNA is TGCAGTGCTTACGGGAATGAGCAGTTCTCC.

The chain uses TRBV15 and TRBJ1-3; D not certain. The CDR3 sequence is 17 residues long. Looked up from germline, CDR1 is LNHNV and CDR2 is YYDKDF (reference sequence). V gave up 2 bases and J gave up 8 bases, with 22 bases separating them. For the CDR3, the DNA is TGTGCCACCAGCAGAAACCCGGACCGTGACTATGGCTACACCATATATTTT. Translating it yields CATSRNPDRDYGYTIYF.

About this clonotype: It may be a read error: a sequence one base away is much more abundant. This likely comes from a read error, as the CDR3 has no conserved phenylalanine or tryptophan at its end. This chain uses TRBV7-2 with TRBJ2-4, with TRBD2 matching over 10 bases. This CDR3 spans 14 amino acids. Germline trimming cut 3 bases from V and 6 bases from J; bases unmatched to any gene: 2. Germline V gene lookup returns CDR1 SGHTA and CDR2 FQGNSA. The CDR3 reads CASSLGLAPNIQYL. The CDR3 coding sequence is TGTGCCAGCAGCTTGGGACTAGCGCCAAACATTCAGTACCTC.

This clonotype was observed many times. This chain connects TRBV5-1 to TRBJ2-1; D is undetermined. Germline V gives CDR1 SGHRS, CDR2 YFSETQ. The CDR3 has 13 amino acids. Trimming took off 3 bases at V and 5 bases at J, with 9 bases between the two ends. The CDR3 loop reads CASSSGINNEQFF. The CDR3 DNA reads TGCGCCAGCAGCTCAGGAATTAACAATGAGCAGTTCTTC.

This clonotype was observed once. One end of the junction varies from germline; a read error may be responsible. This rearrangement joins TRBV24-1 to TRBJ2-5; D is possibly TRBD2 (7 bases). The CDR3 spans 15 residues. CDR1 is KGHDR and CDR2 is SFDVKD in the germline V gene. The CDR3 is CATSALGGAEQTQYF. The CDR3 nucleotides are TGCGCCACCAGTGCCCTGGGGGGGGCGGAACAGACCCAGTACTTC.

Ten or more counts support this clonotype. The chain joins TRBV7-8 to TRBJ1-5; possible D gene TRBD1, 6 bases. CDR1 is SGHVS and CDR2 is FQNEAQ in the germline V gene. The CDR3 covers 15 residues. V dropped 1 base and J dropped 3 bases, with 10 bases sitting between them. The CDR3 loop is CASSLGDTFNQPQHF. The CDR3 coding sequence is TGTGCCAGCAGCTTAGGGGACACCTTCAATCAGCCCCAGCATTTT.

At least ten counts were recorded for this clonotype. V is TRBV30 and J is TRBJ2-7, with D perhaps TRBD1 (6 bases). Germline V CDR1 and CDR2: GTSNPN, SVGIG (reference sequence). V was clipped by 0 bases and J by 3 bases, with 18 bases between them. CDR3 size: 16 residues. The CDR3 DNA follows: TGTGCCTGGAGTGTACCCGGGACACCCACCTTCTACGAGCAGTACTTC. Amino acids: CAWSVPGTPTFYEQYF.

Note on this clonotype: A read error may explain this, as a much larger clone is one base away. The V call is TRBV28, the J call TRBJ2-6; 11 bases are shared with TRBD1. Germline V gene sequence: CDR1 MDHEN, CDR2 SYDVKM. CDR3 length: 15 residues. For the CDR3, the DNA is TGTGCCAGCAGTTTTACCGGACAGGGGGCCAACGTCCTGGCTTTC. Translation gives CASSFTGQGANVLAF.

The genes are TRBV20-1 and TRBJ2-4; D is undetermined. The CDR3 covers 18 residues. V lost 4 bases and J lost 2, with 24 bases in between. Germline V gives CDR1 DFQATT, CDR2 SNEGSKA (reference sequence). The CDR3 reads CSANGGKAGKETKNIQYF. The CDR3 DNA is TGCAGTGCTAATGGCGGTAAGGCAGGCAAGGAAACCAAAAACATTCAGTACTTC.

This clonotype was picked up one time. The chain is built from TRBV2 and TRBJ1-4; a weak D match, TRBD1 (6 bases). Germline-derived CDR1 and CDR2 are SNHLY and FYNNEI. The CDR3 consists of 13 residues. The V end was cut by 8 bases, the J end by 7 bases, with 14 bases between. CDR3 nucleotide sequence: TGTGCCAGCCGAAGGGGGGGCGGTGAAAAACTGTTTTTT. Protein: CASRRGGGEKLFF.

This chain connects TRBV6-1 to TRBJ2-7, with a tentative D call TRBD1 (6 bases). V was shortened by 4 bases and J by 2 bases, with 15 bases between the two germline ends. Per germline, CDR1 MNHNS and CDR2 SASEGT. The CDR3 runs to 15 residues. The CDR3 nucleotides read TGTGCCAGCAGTGGGTCCAGGGGTGGGACCTACGAGCAGTACTTC. It encodes CASSGSRGGTYEQYF.

On this clonotype: A read error may produce the germline difference seen at one junction end. The rearrangement uses TRBV7-9 and TRBJ2-7; 10 positions match TRBD1. Germline V CDR1 and CDR2: SEHNR, FQNEAQ (reference sequence). The CDR3 has 15 residues. CDR3 protein: CASRLGRDRGLGQHF. The CDR3 coding sequence is TGTGCCAGCCGCTTAGGCCGGGACAGGGGATTAGGGCAGCACTTC.

This clonotype was counted only a few times. The V gene is TRBV25-1, the J gene TRBJ1-1; D gene ambiguous. The germline V gene encodes CDR1 MGHDK and CDR2 SYGVNS. V shed 3 bases and J shed 6 bases, with 14 bases lying between them. This CDR3 is 14 amino acids long. This CDR3 reads CASSEMASGAEAFF. In DNA form, the CDR3 reads TGTGCCAGCAGTGAGATGGCTTCGGGAGCTGAAGCTTTCTTT.

This chain connects TRBV2 to TRBJ1-5; 10 bases map to TRBD1. The CDR3 has 14 amino acids. With V trimmed by 5 bases and J by 9 bases, 7 bases remained unmatched. Germline V gene data show CDR1 as SNHLY and CDR2 as FYNNEI. The CDR3 here is CASSSGQGDPPQHF. In DNA, the CDR3 is TGTGCCAGCAGTTCTGGACAGGGGGATCCGCCCCAGCATTTT. The whole variable domain, filled in from reference TRBV2 and TRBJ1-5, reads EPEVTQTPSHQVTQMGQEVILRCVPISNHLYFYWYRQILGQKVEFLVSFYNNEISEKSEIFDDQFSVERPDGSNFTLKIRSTKLEDSAMYFCASSSGQGDPPQHFGDGTRLSIL.

V and J are TRBV7-9 and TRBJ2-5; the match to TRBD2 covers 9 bases. This CDR3 has 15 residues. The trim removed 5 bases at V and 2 bases at J, leaving 6 bases unmatched. The V gene's germline CDR1 is SEHNR and CDR2 FQNEAQ (reference sequence). The CDR3 DNA sequence: TGTGCCAGCAGCGACAGCGGGAGGTTTCAAGAGACCCAGTACTTC. Residues: CASSDSGRFQETQYF.

The table lists this clonotype with many counts. The chain is built from TRBV5-1 and TRBJ2-1; TRBD2 aligns across 12 bases. V lost 5 bases, J lost 10 bases, and 16 bases stayed unmatched. Germline loops: CDR1 SGHRS, CDR2 YFSETQ. The CDR3 contains 17 residues. CDR3 DNA: TGCGCCAGCAGTCTGACGCCTCCTAGCGGGAGGGTAGGGGAGCAGTTCTTC. Its protein is CASSLTPPSGRVGEQFF.

Remarks on this clonotype: This may arise from a read error, as a much more abundant clone is one base away. The chain has TRBV3-1 and TRBJ2-7; D is ambiguous. Germline loops: CDR1 LGHDT, CDR2 YNNKEL (reference sequence). The CDR3 is 14 amino acids. DNA of the CDR3: TGTGCCAGCAGCCAAGATCGGACCGGCTACGAGCAGTGCTTC. The encoded protein is CASSQDRTGYEQCF.

This clonotype has a count of ten or more. V gene TRBV5-1 combines with J gene TRBJ2-5, with D perhaps TRBD2 (5 bases). Between the trimmed V and J ends, which lost 4 bases and 7 bases, there was a span of 14 bases. The CDR3 totals 13 residues. Per the germline V gene, CDR1 is SGHRS and CDR2 is YFSETQ. Here the CDR3 reads CASSEPGDGTQYF. Written as DNA, the CDR3 is TGCGCCAGCAGCGAGCCCGGGGATGGGACCCAGTACTTC.